The sequence of this T cell receptor beta chain was determined in a study of T-cell reconstitution after alpha-beta-depleted transplantation in children (dated by TCRdb to about 2016). In terms of the full investigation: The study quantitatively tracked T-cell immune reconstitution after TCRalphabeta/CD19-depleted allogeneic hematopoietic cell transplantation in children using TCR repertoire profiling. The study at large found these results: In some patients, the high TCRbeta diversity seen at day 60 was put down to recipient T cells and intrathymic progenitors that had survived conditioning. Apparently early alphabetaT-cell count recovery about two months after transplant reportedly relied on only several hundred rapidly expanded clones derived from non-depleted graft cells. Hyperexpanded clone frequencies declined over subsequent months; after one year, T-cell counts and TCRbeta diversity were mostly attributed to newly produced T cells.

This clonotype was detected many times. Its antigen specificity is not known. No quality values exist for individual bases; no much larger clone is one base distant. The method was PCR. TCRdb shows the sequencer as Illumina HiSeq 2500. TCR libraries were prepared with molecular barcoding, using unique molecular identifiers to normalize TCRbeta repertoire quantification. TCRdb reanalyzed the raw reads on its own, using fastp at Q25 for trimming and MiXCR for clone calling, and kept in-frame beta chains. Entries are consolidated by CDR3 protein sequence, retaining the most common genes and DNA. The sample table records approximately 650,000 distinct CDR3 sequences; roughly 14% of these occur just once. The ten largest make up 0.79% of the sample. The treatment or condition label on this specimen signifies: allogeneic hematopoietic cell transplantation with graft depleted of TCRalphabeta T cells and CD19 B cells. TCRalphabeta/CD19-depleted allogeneic hematopoietic cell grafts were given to the transplant recipients, all of whom were children.

V loses 6 bases at its end and J loses 4 bases; junction bases beyond the gene matches: 10. CDR1 and CDR2 were assigned from the germline V gene (reference sequence) as DFQATT and SNEGSKA. The CDR3 holds 14 amino acids from the cysteine to the phenylalanine. The entry retains the CDR3 DNA only, 42 bases that are in frame from base 1. Sequencing used PBMCs, obtained before TCRalphabeta/CD19-depleted stem cell transplant. The TCR was taken from a girl aged 2-10 years with congenital amegakaryocytic thrombocytopenia, due to receive a stem cell transplant. The chain uses TRBV20-1 and TRBJ2-3; 7 junctional bases match TRBD2. The CDR3: CSANTWGGADTQYF. Read as DNA, the sequence is TGCAGTGCGAATACTTGGGGAGGGGCAGATACGCAGTATTTT.